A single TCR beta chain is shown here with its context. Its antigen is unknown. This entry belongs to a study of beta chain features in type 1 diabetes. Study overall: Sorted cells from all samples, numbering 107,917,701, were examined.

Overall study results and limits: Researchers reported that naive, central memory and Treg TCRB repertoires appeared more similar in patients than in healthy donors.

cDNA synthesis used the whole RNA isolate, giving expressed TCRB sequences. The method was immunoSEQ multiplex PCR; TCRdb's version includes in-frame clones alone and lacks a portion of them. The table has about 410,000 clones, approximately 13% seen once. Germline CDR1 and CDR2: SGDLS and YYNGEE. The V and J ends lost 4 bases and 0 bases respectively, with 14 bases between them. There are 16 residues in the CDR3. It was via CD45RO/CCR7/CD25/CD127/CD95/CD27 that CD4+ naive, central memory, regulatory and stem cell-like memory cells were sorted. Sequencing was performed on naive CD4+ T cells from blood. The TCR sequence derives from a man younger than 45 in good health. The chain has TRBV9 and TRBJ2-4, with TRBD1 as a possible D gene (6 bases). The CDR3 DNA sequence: TGTGCCAGCAGCCAGGAGACAGGTTTAGCCAAAAACATTCAGTACTTC. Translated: CASSQETGLAKNIQYF.